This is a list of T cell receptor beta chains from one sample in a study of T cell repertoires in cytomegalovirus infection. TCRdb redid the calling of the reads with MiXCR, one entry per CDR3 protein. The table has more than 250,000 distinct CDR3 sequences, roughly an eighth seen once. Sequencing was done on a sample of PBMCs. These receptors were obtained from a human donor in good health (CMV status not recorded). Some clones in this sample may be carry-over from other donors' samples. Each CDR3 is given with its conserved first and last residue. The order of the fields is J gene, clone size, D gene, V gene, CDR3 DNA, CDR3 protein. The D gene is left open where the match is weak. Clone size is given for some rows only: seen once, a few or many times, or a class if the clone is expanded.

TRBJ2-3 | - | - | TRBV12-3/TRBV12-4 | TGTGCCAGCAGTACCGGAGATACGCAGTATTTT | CASSTGDTQYF
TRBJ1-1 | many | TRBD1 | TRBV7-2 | TGTGCCAGCAGCGATCAGACAGGGATGAGCACTGAAGCTTTCTTT | CASSDQTGMSTEAFF
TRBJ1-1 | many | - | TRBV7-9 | TGTGCCAGCAGCTATTGGAGTACAATGAACACTGAAGCTTTCTTT | CASSYWSTMNTEAFF
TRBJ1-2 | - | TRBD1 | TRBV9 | TGTGCCAGCAGCGCCCAACTACGGACGGGAGGGACAGTCAACTATGGCTACACCTTC | CASSAQLRTGGTVNYGYTF
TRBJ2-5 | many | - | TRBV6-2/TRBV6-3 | TGTGCCAGCAGTTATATAGGATTGGTCCAAGAGACCCAGTACTTC | CASSYIGLVQETQYF
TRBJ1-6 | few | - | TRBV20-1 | TGCAGTGCCCTAGTTGGGGGATGGTATAATTCACCCCTCCACTTT | CSALVGGWYNSPLHF
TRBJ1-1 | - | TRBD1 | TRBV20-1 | TGCAGTGCTAGAGGAGGGGGGGGGACAGGGAGGAACACTGAAGCTTTCTTT | CSARGGGGTGRNTEAFF
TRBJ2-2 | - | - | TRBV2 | TGTGCCAGCACCCCCCACAGGTCCCCCTCCGGGGAGCTGTTTTTT | CASTPHRSPSGELFF
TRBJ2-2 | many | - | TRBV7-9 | TGTGCCAGCAGGCGACACAGGGACGGGGAGCTGTTTTTT | CASRRHRDGELFF
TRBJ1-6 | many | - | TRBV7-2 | TGTGCCAGCAGCTTGGGTTCACCCCTCCACTTT | CASSLGSPLHF
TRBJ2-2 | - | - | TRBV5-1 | TGCGCCAGCAGCTTGGTGTTGTCGGACGCCGGGGAGCTGTTTTTT | CASSLVLSDAGELFF
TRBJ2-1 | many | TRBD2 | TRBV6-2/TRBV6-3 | TGTGCCAGCAGCCATATCAGCGGGATAGGGTTCAATGAGCAGTTCTTC | CASSHISGIGFNEQFF
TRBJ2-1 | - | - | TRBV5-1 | TGCGCCAGCAGCCTAAAGAACAATGAGCAGTTCTTC | CASSLKNNEQFF
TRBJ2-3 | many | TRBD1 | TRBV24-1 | TGTGCCACAGCCGGGACAGAGACCTATACGCAGTATTTT | CATAGTETYTQYF
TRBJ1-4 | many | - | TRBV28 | TGTGCCAGCCAGCAGACTAATGAAAAACTGTTTTTT | CASQQTNEKLFF
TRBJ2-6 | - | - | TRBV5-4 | TGTGCCAGCAGCTTGGGGACAACCTCTGGGGCCAACGTCCTGACTTTC | CASSLGTTSGANVLTF
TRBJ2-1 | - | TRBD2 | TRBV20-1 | TGCAGTGCTAGAGGACTAGCGTACTCCTACAATGAGCAGTTCTTC | CSARGLAYSYNEQFF
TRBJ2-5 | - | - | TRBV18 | TGTGCCAGCTCACCCCTGGATGGGGGAGGAGAGACCCAGTACTTC | CASSPLDGGGETQYF
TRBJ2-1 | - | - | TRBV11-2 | TGTGCCAGCAGCTTAGGGCCTTACCGTGAGCAGTTCTTC | CASSLGPYREQFF
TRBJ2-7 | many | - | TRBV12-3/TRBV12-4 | TGTGCCAGCAGTTTAGAGGGGATTCACTACGAGCAGTACTTC | CASSLEGIHYEQYF
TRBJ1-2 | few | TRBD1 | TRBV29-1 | TGCAGCTTTGGAGACAGGGTGGACGGCTACACCTTC | CSFGDRVDGYTF
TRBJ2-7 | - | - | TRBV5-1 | TGCGCCAGCAGCTTGGCCCCAGGTGCACAGGCCTACGAGCAGTACTTC | CASSLAPGAQAYEQYF
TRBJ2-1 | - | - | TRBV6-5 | TGTGCCAGCAGTTACGGGCCAACGGTGGAGCAGTTCTTC | CASSYGPTVEQFF
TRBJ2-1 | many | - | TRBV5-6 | TGTGCCAGCAGCGCCCGAAGAAATGAGCAGTTCTTC | CASSARRNEQFF
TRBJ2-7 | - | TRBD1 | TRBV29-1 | TGCAGCGGGGGACAGGGGCGCTACGAGCAGTACTTC | CSGGQGRYEQYF
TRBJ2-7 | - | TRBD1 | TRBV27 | TGTGCCAGCAGTGCCTCCGGGACAGGGAGTTCCTACGAGCAGTACTTC | CASSASGTGSSYEQYF
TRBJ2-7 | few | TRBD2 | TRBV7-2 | TGTGCCAGCAGCTTATTTGGAGGGAGGGTATCCTACGAGCAGTACTTC | CASSLFGGRVSYEQYF
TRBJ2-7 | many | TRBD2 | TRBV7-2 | TGTGCCAGCAGCGCAGGACTAGCGGGGTTCTACGAGCAGTACTTC | CASSAGLAGFYEQYF
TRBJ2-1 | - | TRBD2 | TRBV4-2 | TGTGCCAGCAGCCAAGATCCCCCGGGGGGGCTTCTCAATGAGCAGTTCTTC | CASSQDPPGGLLNEQFF
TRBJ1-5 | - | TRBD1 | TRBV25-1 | TGTGCCAGCAGTGTGAAGGGGGCAGGTCAGCCCCAGCATTTT | CASSVKGAGQPQHF
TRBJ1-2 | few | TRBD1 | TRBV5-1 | TGCGCCAGCAGCTTGGGGGACAGGGGACCGTTGGGTAACTATGGCTACACCTTC | CASSLGDRGPLGNYGYTF
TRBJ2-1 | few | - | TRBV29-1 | TGCACCATTTCCAGGACATCCTATGAGCAGTTCTTC | CTISRTSYEQFF
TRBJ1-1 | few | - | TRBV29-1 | TGCAGCCCCCCGCTGCTGGGTGAAGCTTTCTTT | CSPPLLGEAFF
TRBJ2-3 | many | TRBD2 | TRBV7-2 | TGTGCCAGCAGCTTAGTGGCTAGCGGGTCTAGCAGGGATACGCAGTATTTT | CASSLVASGSSRDTQYF
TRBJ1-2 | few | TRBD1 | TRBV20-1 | TGCAGTGCTAGGGGTTCGAGACAGGGGTTAGGGGATGGCTACACCTTC | CSARGSRQGLGDGYTF
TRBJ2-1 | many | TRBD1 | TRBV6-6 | TGTGCCAGCAACTCCGACAGGGATCATTACAATGAGCAGTTCTTC | CASNSDRDHYNEQFF
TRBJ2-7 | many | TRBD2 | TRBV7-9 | TGTGCCAGCAGCTTAGCGTCTAGCGGGGCCTACGAGCAGTACTTC | CASSLASSGAYEQYF
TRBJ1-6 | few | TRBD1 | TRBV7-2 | TGTGCCAGCAGCTTACGAGCGGACAGGGGATCACCCCTCCACTTT | CASSLRADRGSPLHF
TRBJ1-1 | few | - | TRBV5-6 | TGTGCCAGCAGCTTGTCAGGCTCGAACACTGAAGCTTTCTTT | CASSLSGSNTEAFF
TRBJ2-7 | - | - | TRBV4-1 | TGCGCCAGCAGCCATCTAGGGGTGTACCCCTACGAGCAGTACTTC | CASSHLGVYPYEQYF
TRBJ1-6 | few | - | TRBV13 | TGTGCCAGCAGCTTAAGGGCGAGGGATAATTCACCCCTCCACTTT | CASSLRARDNSPLHF
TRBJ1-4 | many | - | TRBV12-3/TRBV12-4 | TGTGCCAGCAGCCTTCAAGGGTGGATGGGTGAAAAACTGTTTTTT | CASSLQGWMGEKLFF
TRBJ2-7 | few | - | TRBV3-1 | TGTGCCAGCAGCCAAAGTACCCACGAGCAGTACTTC | CASSQSTHEQYF
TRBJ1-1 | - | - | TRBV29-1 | TGCAGCGCCCATAGGGGTTGGACTGAAGCTTTCTTT | CSAHRGWTEAFF
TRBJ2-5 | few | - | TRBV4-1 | TGCGCCAGCAGCCAAGAGGGGGGGCCATCAGAGACCCAGTACTTC | CASSQEGGPSETQYF
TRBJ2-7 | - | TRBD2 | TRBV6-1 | TGTGCCAGCAGTTACAAGGGACTAGCGGGTAGAGGCCCCTACGAGCAGTACTTC | CASSYKGLAGRGPYEQYF
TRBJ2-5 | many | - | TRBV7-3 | TGTGCCAGCAGCTTAGCCCGGCAAGAGACCCAGTACTTC | CASSLARQETQYF
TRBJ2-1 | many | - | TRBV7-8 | TGTGCCAGCAGCTTAGGACGCCACAATGAGCAGTTCTTC | CASSLGRHNEQFF
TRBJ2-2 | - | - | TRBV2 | TGTGCCAGCACCAAGGCGGTCCCCGGGGAGCTGTTTTTT | CASTKAVPGELFF
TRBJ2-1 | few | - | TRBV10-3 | TGTGCCATCACGGTGGGGGCCTCCTACAATGAGCAGTTCTTC | CAITVGASYNEQFF